These T cell receptor beta chains were read from a single sample in a study of beta chain features in type 1 diabetes. Assay used: immunoSEQ multiplex PCR; TCRdb lists only in-frame clones, some missing. The table records 500,000 to 800,000 clones, around 12% of them present only once. Sample: naive CD4+ T cells from blood. Receptors were obtained from a man under 40 with type 1 diabetes. Both conserved end residues are part of each CDR3. Each record gives: V gene, J gene, CDR3 protein.

v_gene: TRBV6-1
j_gene: TRBJ2-7
CDR3aa: CASTPDSLYEQYF

v_gene: TRBV25-1
j_gene: TRBJ1-1
CDR3aa: CASSELAGDSTEAFF

v_gene: TRBV5-1
j_gene: TRBJ2-7
CDR3aa: CASSPSTYEQYF

v_gene: TRBV5-1
j_gene: TRBJ2-2
CDR3aa: CASGQGLSTGELFF

v_gene: TRBV19
j_gene: TRBJ1-2
CDR3aa: CASSAAHSYGYTF

v_gene: TRBV7-9
j_gene: TRBJ1-5
CDR3aa: CASSSDRTGSSQPQHF

v_gene: TRBV30
j_gene: TRBJ2-2
CDR3aa: CACPTSESENANTGELFF

v_gene: TRBV4-1
j_gene: TRBJ2-7
CDR3aa: CASSPSGDAYEQYF

v_gene: TRBV19
j_gene: TRBJ1-5
CDR3aa: CASSTRQGNQPQHF

v_gene: TRBV25-1
j_gene: TRBJ2-7
CDR3aa: CASMARGNSYEQYF

v_gene: TRBV2
j_gene: TRBJ2-1
CDR3aa: CASSVTSGANEQFF

v_gene: TRBV25-1
j_gene: TRBJ2-3
CDR3aa: CASRLVLAGGPADTQYF

v_gene: TRBV11-2
j_gene: TRBJ2-7
CDR3aa: CASSKGQGSYEQYF

v_gene: TRBV19
j_gene: TRBJ1-3
CDR3aa: CATGRDNSGNTIYF

v_gene: TRBV7-9
j_gene: TRBJ1-5
CDR3aa: CASSLLQGDPNQPQHF

v_gene: TRBV2
j_gene: TRBJ2-1
CDR3aa: CASRGQGARNEQFF

v_gene: TRBV19
j_gene: TRBJ2-3
CDR3aa: CATRQDTDTQYF

v_gene: TRBV2
j_gene: TRBJ2-1
CDR3aa: CASSTSGHNEQFF

v_gene: TRBV6-6
j_gene: TRBJ1-5
CDR3aa: CASSLDRDSNQPQHF

v_gene: TRBV25-1
j_gene: TRBJ1-6
CDR3aa: CASSERDRGDSPLHF

v_gene: TRBV7-9
j_gene: TRBJ2-1
CDR3aa: CASSLAPASLDNEQFF

v_gene: TRBV12-5
j_gene: TRBJ2-5
CDR3aa: CASGFGSQETQYF

v_gene: TRBV28
j_gene: TRBJ2-5
CDR3aa: CASSPPGISGETQYF

v_gene: TRBV7-9
j_gene: TRBJ2-3
CDR3aa: CASSRLQTTDTQYF

v_gene: TRBV5-1
j_gene: TRBJ1-2
CDR3aa: CASSLGAADNYGYTF

v_gene: TRBV6-5
j_gene: TRBJ1-6
CDR3aa: CASSYSKRSYNSPLHF

v_gene: TRBV5-1
j_gene: TRBJ2-5
CDR3aa: CASSAGTGEETQYF

v_gene: TRBV5-6
j_gene: TRBJ1-5
CDR3aa: CASSLALVGPQHF

v_gene: TRBV29-1
j_gene: TRBJ2-7
CDR3aa: CSVVIWRDSASYEEQYF

v_gene: TRBV5-1
j_gene: TRBJ1-1
CDR3aa: CASSWGSEEAFF

v_gene: TRBV7-6
j_gene: TRBJ1-6
CDR3aa: CASSLAEGGFNSPLHF

v_gene: TRBV7-3
j_gene: TRBJ1-6
CDR3aa: CASRRDVNSPLHF

v_gene: TRBV5-1
j_gene: TRBJ2-5
CDR3aa: CASSLGQGGETQYF

v_gene: TRBV7-9
j_gene: TRBJ1-1
CDR3aa: CASSLRQGSTEAFF

v_gene: TRBV4-2
j_gene: TRBJ1-2
CDR3aa: CASSQLIWDRGTENYGYTF

v_gene: TRBV4-3
j_gene: TRBJ2-1
CDR3aa: CASSQDPHRTSGSSYNEQFF